These 16 T cell receptor beta chains were sequenced from one sample in a study of T-cell reconstitution after alpha-beta-depleted transplantation in children. A library of TCRbeta sequences, prepared with unique molecular identifiers, was generated. TCRdb reanalysed the PCR reads using MiXCR and keeps one entry per CDR3 protein. This table holds about 510,000 distinct CDR3 sequences, about 10% found once. This sample comprised PBMCs, mostly from graft donor cells, obtained 180 days after TCRalphabeta/CD19-depleted stem cell transplant. The receptors shown here come from a female patient aged 2-15 years who had a stem cell transplant for aplastic anemia, so the T cells may come from the graft donor.

The sample holds a few counts of this clonotype. The chain joins TRBV7-8 to TRBJ1-2; D not certain. CDR3 size: 12 residues. CDR1 and CDR2 from the germline V gene are SGHVS and FQNEAQ. Trimming shortened V by 1 base and J by 11 bases, and 11 bases separated the two germline ends. The CDR3 is CASSLDVDLYTF. The DNA of the CDR3 is TGTGCCAGCAGCTTAGATGTAGATCTGTACACCTTC. Variable domain in full (rest from reference TRBV7-8 and TRBJ1-2): GAGVSQSPRYKVAKRGQDVALRCDPISGHVSLFWYQQALGQGPEFLTYFQNEAQLDKSGLPSDRFFAERPEGSVSTLKIQRTQQEDSAVYLCASSLDVDLYTFGSGTRLTVV.

This clonotype occurred many times. The chain uses TRBV29-1 and TRBJ1-1, with 8 nucleotides matching TRBD1. From germline, CDR1 is SQVTM and CDR2 ANQGSEA. V lost 6 bases, J lost 1 base, and 4 bases stayed unmatched. CDR3 length: 13 amino acids. Here the CDR3 DNA reads TGCAGCGTATGGACAGGGACGAACACTGAAGCTTTCTTT. This sequence encodes CSVWTGTNTEAFF.

V and J are TRBV19 and TRBJ1-2; possibly TRBD1 for D (5 bases). V was shortened by 3 bases and J by 4 bases, with 18 bases between the two germline ends. The CDR3 consists of 16 residues. Germline V gene data show CDR1 as LNHDA and CDR2 as SQIVND (reference sequence). This CDR3 is CASSIGSSGTAYGYTF. CDR3 DNA: TGTGCCAGTAGTATTGGGTCGAGTGGGACCGCCTATGGCTACACCTTC. Using reference TRBV19 and TRBJ1-2 for the parts outside the CDR3, the full variable domain is DGGITQSPKYLFRKEGQNVTLSCEQNLNHDAMYWYRQDPGQGLRLIYYSQIVNDFQKGDIAEGYSVSREKKESFPLTVTSAQKNPTAFYLCASSIGSSGTAYGYTFGSGTRLTVV.

There are many counts of this clonotype. The chain joins TRBV20-1 to TRBJ2-2; D not certain. Per germline, CDR1 DFQATT and CDR2 SNEGSKA (reference sequence). V was pared by 6 bases and J by 0 bases, with 11 bases between. The CDR3 extends over 14 amino acids. The CDR3 reads CSALRTANTGELFF. CDR3 bases: TGCAGTGCCCTCCGGACGGCGAACACCGGGGAGCTGTTTTTT.

This clonotype was seen a few times. The chain employs TRBV6-5 and TRBJ1-1; TRBD1 is a possible D gene (5 bases). The V end was cut by 6 bases, the J end by 3 bases, with 5 bases between. CDR3 size: 11 residues. Germline CDR1 MNHEY, CDR2 SVGAGI. The CDR3: CASRGDTEAFF. The CDR3 DNA reads TGTGCCAGCAGGGGGGACACTGAAGCTTTCTTT.

A note on this clonotype: A much larger clone lies one base from this, so it may be a read error. The rearrangement links TRBV29-1 to TRBJ2-2, with D perhaps matching TRBD1 (6 bases). Germline V CDR1 and CDR2: SQVTM, ANQGSEA. CDR3 length: 13 residues. V lost 7 bases and J lost 6, with 15 bases in between. The CDR3: CSGRGRGSGELFF. CDR3 coding DNA: TGCAGCGGCCGGGGCAGGGGATCCGGGGAGCTGTTTTTT.

This clonotype was counted ten times or more. The gene calls are TRBV5-1 and TRBJ1-2, with D perhaps matching TRBD1 (6 bases). The CDR3 length is 19 residues. V was cut by 0 bases and J by 4 bases, with 25 bases left in between. The germline V gene has CDR1 SGHRS and CDR2 YFSETQ. CDR3 region: CASSLGRLPRGGPGYGYTF. As DNA, the CDR3 is TGCGCCAGCAGCTTGGGCCGACTGCCCAGGGGTGGGCCAGGCTATGGCTACACCTTC.

This clonotype showed up many times. The CDR3 spells CASSPGLRTDTQYF. CDR3 DNA: TGCGCCAGCAGCCCCGGACTGCGCACAGATACGCAGTATTTT. This chain connects TRBV5-1 to TRBJ2-3, with D perhaps matching TRBD2 (5 bases). CDR1 SGHRS and CDR2 YFSETQ come from the germline V gene. The CDR3 is made up of 14 amino acids. Trimming cost V 4 bases and J 1 base, with 10 bases left between them.

This clonotype has just a few counts. This rearrangement joins TRBV7-2 to TRBJ1-2, with a tentative D call TRBD1 (5 bases). In germline, CDR1 is SGHTA, CDR2 FQGNSA. The CDR3 covers 13 residues. The V and J ends lost 2 bases and 6 bases respectively, with 10 bases between them. In DNA form, the CDR3 reads TGTGCCAGCAGCTTAACGCAGGGCCATGGCTACACCTTC. Translating it yields CASSLTQGHGYTF.

This clonotype turned up a few times. The rearrangement links TRBV12-5 to TRBJ1-3, with a weak D call TRBD1 (5 bases). CDR1 and CDR2 from the germline V gene are LGHNT and FRNRAP. Between the trimmed V and J ends, which lost 6 bases and 2 bases, there was a span of 11 bases. The CDR3 runs to 14 residues. The CDR3 bases are TGTGCTAGTGGCGACAGACTCGCTGGAAACACCATATATTTT. Translated: CASGDRLAGNTIYF. Full variable domain (remainder filled in from reference TRBV12-5 and TRBJ1-3): DARVTQTPRHKVTEMGQEVTMRCQPILGHNTVFWYRQTMMQGLELLAYFRNRAPLDDSGMPKDRFSAEMPDATLATLKIQPSEPRDSAVYFCASGDRLAGNTIYFGEGSWLTVV.

The CDR3 region is CSASKGQGIHEQYF. In DNA form, the CDR3 reads TGCAGTGCTAGTAAGGGACAGGGGATCCACGAGCAGTACTTC. V is TRBV20-1 and J is TRBJ2-7, with 10 bases fitting TRBD1. Germline V gives CDR1 DFQATT, CDR2 SNEGSKA (reference sequence). The CDR3 has 14 amino acids. V gave up 3 bases and J gave up 5 bases; unmatched junction bases: 7.

Details on this clonotype: Sequence at one end of the junction differs from germline and may be a read error. The chain combines TRBV27 with TRBJ2-1; no clear D. The CDR3 has 15 residues. Germline CDR1 is MNHEY and CDR2 is SMNVEV (reference sequence). CDR3 loop: CAISLGLVGYNEQFF. The CDR3, as DNA: TGTGCCATCAGTTTAGGGCTGGTAGGGTACAATGAGCAGTTCTTC.

There are many counts of this clonotype. The rearrangement uses TRBV15 and TRBJ2-1; the D is unclear. CDR1 and CDR2 from the germline V gene are LNHNV and YYDKDF (reference sequence). This CDR3 is built from 13 residues. Trimming shortened V by 1 base and J by 8 bases, and 9 bases separated the two germline ends. The CDR3 DNA follows: TGTGCCACCAGCAGAGGAGTGGTCTATGAGCAGTTCTTC. Translation: CATSRGVVYEQFF.

This clonotype was found a few times. The CDR3 DNA reads TGTGCCAGCAGCGCCCGACAGGGGACTATAACGGGAAATCAGCCCCAGCATTTT. Translated, it gives CASSARQGTITGNQPQHF. This rearrangement joins TRBV21-1 to TRBJ1-5; TRBD1, the D gene given by the table, was not confirmed from the DNA. TRBV21-1 is annotated as a pseudogene. This CDR3 comprises 18 residues.

This clonotype was observed a handful of times. The J gene is TRBJ2-2, the V gene TRBV24-1; the D gene is possibly TRBD2 (5 bases). Germline CDR1 and CDR2: KGHDR and SFDVKD. The CDR3 runs 16 residues. Trimming took 5 bases from V and 0 from J, leaving 12 bases between them. The CDR3, as DNA: TGTGCCACCAGTGCCCCCGGGATCTCGAACACCGGGGAGCTGTTTTTT. Its translation is CATSAPGISNTGELFF.

This clonotype has a handful of counts. The chain uses TRBV4-3 and TRBJ2-5, with 7 nucleotides matching TRBD1. This CDR3 region has 14 residues. In germline, CDR1 is LGHNA, CDR2 YSLEER. Unmatched junction bases numbered 4, after V lost 2 bases and J lost 4 bases. CDR3 in amino acids: CASSQIEGAETQYF. CDR3 DNA sequence: TGCGCCAGCAGCCAAATCGAGGGGGCAGAGACCCAGTACTTC.